Below are 23 T cell receptor beta chains sequenced from a single sample in a study of response to subunit inactivated influenza vaccine. TCRdb reprocessed the RT-PCR reads via MiXCR and lists one record per CDR3 protein. The profile covers under 200,000 distinct CDR3 sequences, with under 13% appearing a single time and approximately 13% taken by the ten largest. Here the sequenced sample was non-naive T cells sorted from PBMCs, taken roughly 45 days after vaccination. These receptors came from a man aged 45 to 65 who received an inactivated influenza vaccine.

This clonotype was seen a handful of times. J is TRBJ2-3 and V is TRBV13, with D possibly matching TRBD2 (5 bases). The length of the CDR3 is 14 residues. V lost 4 bases, J lost 0 bases, and 8 bases lay in between. The V gene's germline CDR1 is PRHDT and CDR2 FYEKMQ (reference sequence). In DNA, the CDR3 is TGTGCCAGCAGCTCCAGGACTAGCACAGATACGCAGTATTTT. Protein sequence: CASSSRTSTDTQYF.

This clonotype has ten or more counts. This chain uses TRBV5-5 with TRBJ2-7, with D possibly TRBD1 on 5 matching bases. Germline CDR1 is SGHKS and CDR2 is YYEKEE (reference sequence). CDR3 length: 13 amino acids. Trimming removed 2 bases from V and 2 bases from J, with 8 bases in between. In DNA form, the CDR3 reads TGTGCCAGCAGCTTCCAGACAGCCTACGAGCAGTACTTC. Its protein product is CASSFQTAYEQYF. The full variable domain, with the rest looked up from reference TRBV5-5 and TRBJ2-7, is DAGVTQSPTHLIKTRGQQVTLRCSPISGHKSVSWYQQVLGQGPQFIFQYYEKEERGRGNFPDRFSARQFPNYSSELNVNALLLGDSALYLCASSFQTAYEQYFGPGTRLTVT.

This clonotype was counted a few times. This chain uses TRBV4-3 with TRBJ2-5, with D possibly being TRBD2 (5 bases). The CDR3 has 16 amino acids. Germline CDR1 is LGHNA and CDR2 is YSLEER. The V and J ends lost 0 bases and 0 bases respectively, with 11 bases between them. DNA for the CDR3: TGCGCCAGCAGCCAAGAGGTGGGGAGAAACCAAGAGACCCAGTACTTC. It encodes CASSQEVGRNQETQYF.

This clonotype was detected ten times or more. V gene TRBV12-3 or TRBV12-4 combines with J gene TRBJ2-1, with 7 bases matching TRBD2. V shed 6 bases and J 9 bases; nucleotides not matched to a gene: 14. The CDR3 contains 15 residues. For the CDR3, the DNA is TGTGCCAGCAGCGGGGTGGCAAGCGGGGAAGGTGAGCAGTTCTTC. Protein: CASSGVASGEGEQFF.

The rearrangement links TRBV25-1 to TRBJ1-1; D call uncertain. CDR1 is MGHDK, CDR2 SYGVNS, per germline. Trimming removed 6 bases from V and 7 bases from J, with 12 bases in between. The CDR3 has 12 amino acids. The CDR3 spells CASSPFSGEAFF. In DNA form, the CDR3 reads TGTGCCAGCAGCCCGTTTTCAGGTGAAGCTTTCTTT.

The gene calls are TRBV5-1 and TRBJ2-5, with D possibly called TRBD1 or TRBD2 (5 bases each). CDR1 and CDR2 (germline): SGHRS, YFSETQ. The CDR3 totals 14 residues. Trimming cost V 3 bases and J 3 bases, with 12 bases left between them. As DNA, the CDR3 is TGCGCCAGCAGCTGGGGGTCCGTCAAAGAGACCCAGTACTTC. This translates into CASSWGSVKETQYF.

This clonotype turned up a few times. This chain links TRBV6-2 or TRBV6-3 with TRBJ1-6; 8 positions agree with TRBD1. Germline V lookup: CDR1 MNHEY, CDR2 SVGEGT. The J segment lost 9 bases and the V segment lost 0 bases, leaving 7 bases of the junction unmatched. The CDR3 runs 16 residues. This CDR3 reads CASSYSGQGARSPLHF. CDR3 nucleotides: TGTGCCAGCAGTTACTCGGGGCAGGGGGCCCGTTCACCCCTCCACTTT.

The sample holds many counts of this clonotype. This chain connects TRBV28 to TRBJ2-3, with 10 bases aligning to TRBD1. Unmatched junction bases numbered 3, after V lost 8 bases and J lost 4 bases. This CDR3 is built from 13 residues. Germline CDR1 and CDR2: MDHEN and SYDVKM. CDR3 sequence reads: CASGTGDPDTQYF. The CDR3 coding sequence is TGTGCCAGCGGGACAGGGGATCCAGATACGCAGTATTTT.

Only a few counts were recorded for this clonotype. V is TRBV7-2 and J is TRBJ2-4; 8 nucleotides agree with TRBD2. V trimming: 5 bases; J trimming: 1 base; junction bases outside the gene matches: 4. CDR1 and CDR2 (germline): SGHTA, FQGNSA. This CDR3 contains 15 residues. For the CDR3, the DNA is TGTGCCAGCAGCCACGGGGGGGCGGCCAAAAACATTCAGTACTTC. Encoded protein: CASSHGGAAKNIQYF.

This clonotype was observed many times. The chain joins TRBV4-2 to TRBJ1-5, with 10 bases aligning to TRBD1. J lost 16 bases, V lost 3 bases, and 3 bases had no gene match. The CDR3 contains 11 residues. Germline values: CDR1 LGHNA, CDR2 YNFKEQ. For the CDR3, the DNA is TGTGCCAGCAGCCAGGGACAGGGGAGACATTTT. Its translation is CASSQGQGRHF.

This clonotype occurred once. CDR3 in DNA: TGCAGTGCTGGGATAGCGGGAGCGCCCGAGCAGTACTTC. Amino acids: CSAGIAGAPEQYF. This chain connects TRBV20-1 to TRBJ2-7; 9 bases are a match to TRBD2. Germline CDR1 is DFQATT and CDR2 is SNEGSKA (reference sequence). After removal of 5 bases from V and 6 bases from J, the junction contained 8 bases not matched to a gene. The CDR3 contains 13 residues.

This clonotype came up many times. V gene TRBV5-1 combines with J gene TRBJ2-7; possibly TRBD2 for D (5 bases). The V end was cut by 0 bases, the J end by 6 bases, with 10 bases between. The CDR3 is 13 residues long. Germline assignment: CDR1 SGHRS and CDR2 YFSETQ. In DNA, the CDR3 is TGCGCCAGCAGCTTGGATCGGGATGGCGAGCAGTACTTC. It encodes CASSLDRDGEQYF.

A few counts support this clonotype. The rearrangement joins TRBV29-1 to TRBJ2-1; tentatively, D is TRBD2 (5 bases). The CDR3 runs 13 residues. The germline CDR1 and CDR2 sequences are SQVTM and ANQGSEA. V was shortened by 5 bases and J by 8 bases, with 16 bases between the two germline ends. CDR3 sequence (DNA): TGCAGCGTTACCCAGCGGCGAGAAGATGAGCAGTTCTTC. It yields the protein CSVTQRREDEQFF.

The DNA for the CDR3 is TGCGCCAGCAGGGATGGGACGGACGAGCAGTACTTC. It is translated as CASRDGTDEQYF. The rearrangement joins TRBV5-1 to TRBJ2-7; TRBD1 or TRBD2 may be the D gene (5 bases each). The V end lost 5 bases, the J end lost 5 bases, and 11 bases lay between the germline ends. This CDR3 has 12 amino acids. In germline, CDR1 is SGHRS, CDR2 YFSETQ.

The CDR3 here is CASSLVQEGYEQYF. Here the CDR3 DNA reads TGTGCCAGCAGCTTAGTACAGGAGGGCTACGAGCAGTACTTC. The chain employs TRBV7-6 and TRBJ2-7; TRBD2 is a possible D gene (6 bases). The CDR3 has 14 amino acids. Germline V gene data show CDR1 as SGHVS and CDR2 as FNYEAQ. The V gene lost 1 base and the J gene lost 3 bases, with 10 bases spanning the gap.

This sequence joins TRBV7-9 and TRBJ1-4; unclear D gene. The CDR3 covers 15 residues. From germline, CDR1 is SEHNR and CDR2 FQNEAQ (reference sequence). V was pared by 5 bases and J by 3 bases, with 13 bases between. CDR3 sequence: CASSAGRVSNEKLFF. The CDR3 DNA follows: TGTGCCAGCAGCGCGGGGAGGGTTTCTAATGAAAAACTGTTTTTT.

V and J are TRBV11-2 and TRBJ2-3, with unresolved D. Trimming took off 0 bases at V and 7 bases at J, with 5 bases between the two ends. Germline values: CDR1 SGHAT, CDR2 FQNNGV. This CDR3 contains 12 residues. CDR3 coding DNA: TGTGCCAGCAGCTTAGAAACGAATACGCAGTATTTT. Amino acid sequence: CASSLETNTQYF.

This clonotype was recorded a few times. The chain employs TRBV12-3 or TRBV12-4 and TRBJ2-2; D is unresolved. The CDR3 runs 16 residues. V shed 6 bases and J shed 0 bases, with 14 bases lying between them. The CDR3 DNA reads TGTGCCAGCAGCAAACAGTTGGTCTCGAACACCGGGGAGCTGTTTTTT. Amino acids: CASSKQLVSNTGELFF.

The chain links TRBV6-1 to TRBJ2-1, with D perhaps matching TRBD2 (5 bases). V lost 1 base and J lost 12, with 7 bases in between. The CDR3 has 11 amino acids. Looked up from germline, CDR1 is MNHNS and CDR2 is SASEGT. The CDR3 is CASSEEDLQFF. In DNA form, the CDR3 reads TGTGCCAGCAGTGAAGAGGACTTGCAGTTCTTC.

This clonotype was seen a handful of times. The rearrangement links TRBV24-1 to TRBJ2-3, with D hard to call. Germline values: CDR1 KGHDR, CDR2 SFDVKD. CDR3 length equals 15 residues. Between the trimmed V and J ends, which lost 1 base and 5 bases, there was a span of 12 bases. The CDR3 region has the DNA TGTGCCACCAGTGATTTCCCACAGTACCAAGATACGCAGTATTTT. This encodes CATSDFPQYQDTQYF.

The chain links TRBV6-1 to TRBJ2-1, with 9 bases aligning to TRBD2. The CDR3 is 16 residues long. Germline CDR1 is MNHNS and CDR2 is SASEGT. Germline trimming cut 3 bases from V and 7 bases from J; bases unmatched to any gene: 10. Here the CDR3 DNA reads TGTGCCAGCAGTGACTTTAGCGGGGGACAACTTAATGAGCAGTTCTTC. Translated: CASSDFSGGQLNEQFF.

This clonotype was detected many times. J is TRBJ1-5 and V is TRBV4-2, with D possibly TRBD1 on 5 matching bases. V lost 0 bases and J lost 2, with 11 bases in between. CDR1 and CDR2 (germline): LGHNA, YNFKEQ. The CDR3 sequence is 16 residues long. The chain's CDR3 is CASSQDRAGRNQPQHF. The CDR3 nucleotides read TGTGCCAGCAGCCAAGATAGGGCAGGGCGCAATCAGCCCCAGCATTTT.

Ten or more counts support this clonotype. Here the CDR3 DNA reads TGTGCCAGCAGCTTGACAGGGAATCAGCCCCAGCATTTT. The encoded protein is CASSLTGNQPQHF. The gene calls are TRBV3-1 and TRBJ1-5; TRBD1 aligns across 7 bases. This CDR3 region has 13 residues. Germline CDR1 reads LGHDT; CDR2 reads YNNKEL (reference sequence). V shed 5 bases and J 4 bases; nucleotides not matched to a gene: 2.